This is a list of T cell receptor beta chains from one sample in a study of T cell repertoires in cytomegalovirus infection. TCRdb fed the reads into MiXCR, producing one record per CDR3 protein. Of tens of thousands of distinct CDR3 sequences listed, over 3.5% are singletons. The specimen was PBMCs. Source of these receptors: a human donor in good health (CMV status not recorded). Some clones in this sample may be carry-over from other donors' samples. Each CDR3 is given with its conserved first and last residue. D genes are given only for firm matches. Some rows mark clone size as missing; the rest say once, few, many or name a class of expanded clone.

NA,TRBJ1-5,many,TRBV10-3,CAISANRNQPQHF,TGTGCCATCAGTGCCAACAGGAATCAGCCCCAGCATTTT
NA,TRBJ1-2,many,TRBV7-3,CASSPAGGNRYTF,TGTGCCAGCAGCCCAGCGGGCGGAAACCGCTACACCTTC
NA,TRBJ1-2,NA,TRBV18,CASSTAGAYPGYTF,TGTGCCAGCTCGACCGCGGGGGCATATCCTGGCTACACCTTC
NA,TRBJ2-1,many,TRBV7-6,CASSPGTHSYNEQFF,TGTGCCAGCAGCCCCGGGACACACTCCTACAATGAGCAGTTCTTC
NA,TRBJ1-6,many,TRBV6-2/TRBV6-3,CASRGVGRSPLHF,TGTGCCAGCAGGGGTGTTGGGCGTTCACCCCTCCACTTT
NA,TRBJ2-3,many,TRBV11-3,CASSLGAATDTQYF,TGTGCCAGCAGCTTAGGAGCGGCCACAGATACGCAGTATTTT
TRBD2,TRBJ2-5,NA,TRBV20-1,CSAKDLNLAGGQETQYF,TGCAGTGCTAAAGACCTCAACTTAGCGGGAGGCCAAGAGACCCAGTACTTC
TRBD2,TRBJ2-1,many,TRBV6-8,CATQQGTRETNEQFF,TGTGCCACCCAGCAGGGGACTAGGGAGACCAATGAGCAGTTCTTC
TRBD2,TRBJ2-1,many,TRBV11-1,CASSSGLAGESSYNEQFF,TGTGCCAGCAGCTCAGGACTAGCGGGGGAAAGCTCCTACAATGAGCAGTTCTTC
NA,TRBJ1-1,many,TRBV7-6,CASSPMNTEAFF,TGTGCCAGCTCTCCTATGAACACTGAAGCTTTCTTT
TRBD1,TRBJ2-6,many,TRBV27,CASSSGQGALGANVLTF,TGTGCCAGCAGTTCAGGACAGGGGGCGCTTGGGGCCAACGTCCTGACTTTC
TRBD2,TRBJ2-7,once,TRBV27,CASSQGLAGRSNEQYF,TGTGCCAGCAGCCAGGGGCTAGCGGGGAGGAGCAATGAGCAGTACTTC
NA,TRBJ1-1,many,TRBV7-2,CASSSKRGRGTEAFF,TGTGCCAGCAGCTCCAAAAGGGGAAGAGGAACTGAAGCTTTCTTT
TRBD2,TRBJ2-5,many,TRBV7-2,CASRASGTPKETQYF,TGTGCCAGCAGAGCTAGCGGGACGCCGAAAGAGACCCAGTACTTC
NA,TRBJ1-3,many,TRBV10-3,CAISEPRSFGNTIYF,TGTGCCATCAGTGAGCCCCGGTCGTTCGGGAACACCATATATTTT
NA,TRBJ2-3,many,TRBV7-2,CASSGQSVITDTQYF,TGTGCCAGCAGCGGACAGAGTGTGATCACAGATACGCAGTATTTT
NA,TRBJ1-1,many,TRBV6-8,CASSHQRRHEAFF,TGTGCCAGCAGTCATCAAAGGCGACATGAAGCTTTCTTT
NA,TRBJ1-5,many,TRBV7-2,CASSWDLNQPQHF,TGTGCCAGCAGCTGGGACCTCAATCAGCCCCAGCATTTT
NA,TRBJ2-5,many,TRBV3-1,CASSQSGKTQYF,TGTGCCAGCAGCCAGTCAGGAAAGACCCAGTACTTC
NA,TRBJ1-5,many,TRBV28,CASSLLTDRAWIQPQHF,TGTGCCAGCAGTTTATTGACAGACCGGGCGTGGATTCAGCCCCAGCATTTT
NA,TRBJ2-5,many,TRBV7-2,CASSVTGRETQYF,TGTGCCAGCAGCGTTACAGGGCGAGAGACCCAGTACTTC
TRBD1,TRBJ1-2,many,TRBV27,CASSTTGGGYTF,TGTGCCAGCAGTACGACAGGGGGAGGCTACACCTTC
NA,TRBJ2-7,many,TRBV7-2,CASSPLGGALVYEQYF,TGTGCCAGCAGCCCCCTGGGGGGGGCTTTGGTATACGAGCAGTACTTC
NA,TRBJ2-2,many,TRBV19,CASSKRTSSNTGELFF,TGTGCCAGTAGTAAACGGACCTCTTCGAACACCGGGGAGCTGTTTTTT
NA,TRBJ2-5,many,TRBV7-8,CASRTEETQYF,TGTGCCAGCAGGACAGAAGAGACCCAGTACTTC
TRBD1,TRBJ1-4,many,TRBV6-8,CASRNGQATEKLFF,TGTGCCAGCCGCAACGGACAGGCGACTGAAAAACTGTTTTTT
TRBD2,TRBJ2-2,many,TRBV20-1,CSAPPPSGSGELFF,TGCAGTGCCCCTCCCCCTAGCGGCTCCGGGGAGCTGTTTTTT
NA,TRBJ2-1,many,TRBV7-2,CASSLASNLNEQFF,TGTGCCAGCAGCTTAGCATCTAATCTCAATGAGCAGTTCTTC
TRBD1,TRBJ1-2,many,TRBV5-6,CASSPTTGGSDYGYTF,TGTGCCAGCAGTCCCACGACAGGGGGCTCGGACTATGGCTACACCTTC
NA,TRBJ1-1,many,TRBV7-2,CASSLDNRNTEAFF,TGTGCCAGCAGCTTAGATAACAGGAACACTGAAGCTTTCTTT
TRBD2,TRBJ2-1,many,TRBV7-9,CASRRTSGVGEQFF,TGTGCCAGCCGACGGACTAGCGGGGTGGGGGAGCAGTTCTTC
TRBD1,TRBJ2-5,NA,TRBV5-4,CASSLGTDRGSETQYF,TGTGCCAGCAGCTTGGGAACGGACAGGGGGTCAGAGACCCAGTACTTC
TRBD2,TRBJ2-1,many,TRBV7-8,CASSSTSGRALEQFF,TGTGCCAGCAGCTCCACTAGCGGGAGGGCCCTTGAGCAGTTCTTC
NA,TRBJ1-2,few,TRBV12-3/TRBV12-4,CASSANRANGYTF,TGTGCCAGCAGTGCAAACAGGGCTAATGGCTACACCTTC
TRBD2,TRBJ2-2,many,TRBV7-2,CASSLRGGAVGELFF,TGTGCCAGCAGCTTACGCGGGGGGGCAGTCGGGGAGCTGTTTTTT
TRBD1,TRBJ1-1,many,TRBV12-3/TRBV12-4,CASSLGYFGQGAPSMNTEAFF,TGTGCCAGCAGTTTAGGGTATTTTGGACAGGGGGCGCCTTCCATGAACACTGAAGCTTTCTTT
NA,TRBJ2-3,many,TRBV7-2,CASSLGGGGRVDTQYF,TGTGCCAGCAGCTTAGGAGGGGGGGGCCGGGTAGATACGCAGTATTTT
TRBD2,TRBJ2-1,many,TRBV20-1,CSAAPSGSYNEQFF,TGCAGTGCCGCTCCTAGCGGGAGCTACAATGAGCAGTTCTTC
TRBD1,TRBJ2-3,many,TRBV7-2,CASSLQGVLDTQYF,TGTGCCAGCAGCTTACAGGGGGTTCTGGATACGCAGTATTTT
NA,TRBJ2-7,NA,TRBV10-3,CAISDGGSYEQYF,TGTGCCATCAGTGACGGCGGATCCTACGAGCAGTACTTC
NA,TRBJ1-6,many,TRBV28,CASSSPGVGSPLHF,TGTGCCAGCAGTTCCCCAGGGGTCGGTTCACCCCTCCACTTT
NA,TRBJ2-6,few,TRBV7-2,CASSFRSSGLALSGANVLTF,TGTGCCAGCAGCTTCAGGAGTAGTGGGTTGGCCCTTTCCGGGGCCAACGTCCTGACTTTC
TRBD2,TRBJ2-5,many,TRBV7-2,CASSFSVSGAQETQYF,TGTGCCAGCAGCTTTAGTGTTAGCGGGGCCCAAGAGACCCAGTACTTC
NA,TRBJ2-1,many,TRBV29-1,CSAVSTYNEQFF,TGCAGCGCCGTAAGCACTTACAATGAGCAGTTCTTC
NA,TRBJ2-7,many,TRBV5-5,CASSLAPGRYEQYF,TGTGCCAGCAGCTTGGCTCCGGGGCGGTACGAGCAGTACTTC
TRBD2,TRBJ2-1,many,TRBV20-1,CSASSRTSGRALNEQFF,TGCAGTGCTAGTTCCCGGACTAGCGGGAGGGCCTTAAATGAGCAGTTCTTC
NA,TRBJ1-5,many,TRBV7-8,CASSLYSGGGSNQPQHF,TGTGCCAGCAGCTTATATTCGGGAGGCGGCTCCAATCAGCCCCAGCATTTT